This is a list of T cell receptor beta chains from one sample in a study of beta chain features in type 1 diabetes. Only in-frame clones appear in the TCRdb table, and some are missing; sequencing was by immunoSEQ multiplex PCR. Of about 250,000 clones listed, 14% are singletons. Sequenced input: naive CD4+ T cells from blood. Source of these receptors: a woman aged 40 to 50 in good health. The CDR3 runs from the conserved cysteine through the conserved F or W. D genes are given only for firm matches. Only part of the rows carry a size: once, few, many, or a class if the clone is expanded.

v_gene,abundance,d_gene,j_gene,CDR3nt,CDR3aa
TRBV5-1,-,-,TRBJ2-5,TGCGCCAGCAGCTTGGCGGGACACCTACCCCAAGAGACCCAGTACTTC,CASSLAGHLPQETQYF
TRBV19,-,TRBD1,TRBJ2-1,TGTGCCAGTAGTACCGGGACAGGTGGGAATGAGCAGTTCTTC,CASSTGTGGNEQFF
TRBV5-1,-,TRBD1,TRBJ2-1,TGCGCCAGCAGCTCCGGGACAGAAATCTACAATGAGCAGTTCTTC,CASSSGTEIYNEQFF
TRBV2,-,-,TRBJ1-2,TGTGCCAGCAGTGACAACAGGGACTATGGCTACACCTTC,CASSDNRDYGYTF
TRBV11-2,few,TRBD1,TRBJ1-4,TGTGCCAGCAGCTCCCGAACCGGACAGGGGGCGCGTGTAGAAAAACTGTTTTTT,CASSSRTGQGARVEKLFF
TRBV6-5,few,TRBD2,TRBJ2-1,TGTGCCAGCAGTTACTCGCGACGGACTAGCGGCAATGAGCAGTTCTTC,CASSYSRRTSGNEQFF
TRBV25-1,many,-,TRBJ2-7,TGTGCCAGCAGTGAGACCGGGCCCCGGGGCGAGCAGTACTTC,CASSETGPRGEQYF
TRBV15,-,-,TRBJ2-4,TGTGCCACCAGCACCCCCGACCCGCCGCGGGGAGTAGCCAAAAACATTCAGTACTTC,CATSTPDPPRGVAKNIQYF
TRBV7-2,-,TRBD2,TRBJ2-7,TGTGCCAGCAGCTTAGCGGCTAGCGGCTCCTACGAGCAGTACTTC,CASSLAASGSYEQYF
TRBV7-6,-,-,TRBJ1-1,TGTGCCAGCAGCTTAGAGCCCCCACTGAGCATGAACACTGAAGCTTTCTTT,CASSLEPPLSMNTEAFF